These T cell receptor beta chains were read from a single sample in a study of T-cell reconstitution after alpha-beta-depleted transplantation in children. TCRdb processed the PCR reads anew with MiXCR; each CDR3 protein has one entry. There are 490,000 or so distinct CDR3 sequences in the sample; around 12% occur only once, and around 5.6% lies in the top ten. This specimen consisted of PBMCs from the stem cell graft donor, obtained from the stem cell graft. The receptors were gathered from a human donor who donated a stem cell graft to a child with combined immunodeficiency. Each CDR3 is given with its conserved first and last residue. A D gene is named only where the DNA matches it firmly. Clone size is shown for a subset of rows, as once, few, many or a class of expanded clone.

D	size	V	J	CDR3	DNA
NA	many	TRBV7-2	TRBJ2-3	CASSPWDSSTDTQYF	TGTGCCAGCAGCCCCTGGGACTCCTCCACAGATACGCAGTATTTT
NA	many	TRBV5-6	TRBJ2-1	CASSFLTDTYNEQFF	TGTGCCAGCAGCTTTTTAACAGACACCTACAATGAGCAGTTCTTC
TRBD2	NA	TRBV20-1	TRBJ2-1	CSARWREGMQFF	TGCAGTGCTAGATGGCGGGAGGGAATGCAGTTCTTC
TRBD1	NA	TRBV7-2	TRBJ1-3	CASSLAGTVTGNTIYF	TGTGCCAGCAGCTTAGCGGGGACAGTAACTGGAAACACCATATATTTT
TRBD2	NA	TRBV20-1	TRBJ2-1	CSARDRTSGGIWVF	TGCAGTGCTAGAGACCGCACTAGCGGGGGGATTTGGGTCTTC
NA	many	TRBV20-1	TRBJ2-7	CSARDRLIAVSYEQYF	TGCAGTGCTAGAGATCGCTTGATAGCTGTGTCCTACGAGCAGTACTTC
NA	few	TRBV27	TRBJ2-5	CASSPTNWGETQYF	TGTGCCAGCAGTCCAACCAACTGGGGAGAGACCCAGTACTTC
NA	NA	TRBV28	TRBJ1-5	CASSLSGSRQPQHF	TGTGCCAGCAGTTTATCAGGGTCACGGCAGCCCCAGCATTTT
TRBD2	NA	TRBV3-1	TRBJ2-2	CASSRSGRATGELFF	TGTGCCAGCAGCCGTAGCGGGAGGGCCACCGGGGAGCTGTTTTTT
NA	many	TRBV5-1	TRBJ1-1	CASSLGGVAEAFF	TGCGCCAGCAGCTTAGGGGGAGTAGCTGAAGCTTTCTTT
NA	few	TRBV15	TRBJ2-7	CATSRLRPAGASSYEQYF	TGTGCCACCAGCAGACTTCGGCCGGCGGGCGCTAGCTCCTACGAGCAGTACTTC
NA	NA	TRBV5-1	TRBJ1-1	CASSLLSRNTEAFF	TGCGCCAGCAGCTTGCTCTCCAGAAACACTGAAGCTTTCTTT
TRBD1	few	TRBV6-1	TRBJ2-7	CASTNTGGMNEQYF	TGTGCCAGCACCAACACAGGGGGGATGAACGAGCAGTACTTC
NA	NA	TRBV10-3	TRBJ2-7	CAISESTRDPYEQYF	TGTGCCATCAGTGAGTCGACTCGAGACCCCTACGAGCAGTACTTC
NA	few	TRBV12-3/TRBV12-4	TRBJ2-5	CASSLFTSQETQYF	TGTGCCAGCAGTTTATTTACCTCCCAAGAGACCCAGTACTTC
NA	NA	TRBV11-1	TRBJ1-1	CASSPVGRWNTEAFF	TGTGCCAGCAGCCCCGTGGGGCGGTGGAACACTGAAGCTTTCTTT
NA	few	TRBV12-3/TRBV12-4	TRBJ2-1	CAILLAMGYNEQFF	TGTGCCATCCTTCTGGCAATGGGGTACAATGAGCAGTTCTTC
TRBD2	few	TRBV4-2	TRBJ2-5	CASSRQRGPGTDETQYF	TGTGCCAGCAGCCGCCAGCGGGGGCCGGGAACGGACGAGACCCAGTACTTC